A selection of T cell receptor beta chains follows, all from one sample in a study of human versus mouse CDR3 diversity and MHC coevolution. Assay used: immunoSEQ multiplex PCR; TCRdb lists only in-frame clones, some missing. Of about 83,000 clones listed, 85% to 95% are singletons. Material: naive CD4+ T cells from blood. The source is a person aged 30 to 69 in good health. Each CDR3 is given with its conserved first and last residue. Expanded clones are given a class, and other clones once, few, many or no size at all.

>TRBV4-1|TRBJ1-5|.
CASSQTLGQFNQPQHF
>TRBV9|TRBJ2-7|.
CASSPQTVGPYEQYF
>TRBV10-3|TRBJ2-2|.
CAISEKAGGRTGELFF
>TRBV11-2|TRBJ2-1|few
CASSPYSGLHNEQFF
>TRBV6-4|TRBJ2-2|.
CASTTSGRNTGELFF
>TRBV18|TRBJ1-1|once
CASSPPNQANTEAFF
>TRBV5-5|TRBJ2-3|once
CASSHGQGATDTQYF
>TRBV7-9|TRBJ2-3|.
CASSFWVAGLTDTQYF
>TRBV19|TRBJ1-4|.
CASSSTGTNEKLFF
>TRBV4-1|TRBJ2-5|.
CASSQDTSGGAGTQYF
>TRBV30|TRBJ1-3|.
CAWSVLWSGNTIYF